Listed below are T cell receptor beta chains from one sample, sequenced in a study of blood T cell repertoires in COVID-19. Profiling relied on immunoSEQ multiplex PCR, and the TCRdb table lists in-frame clones only, not all of them. The data hold fewer than 50,000 clones, with around 85% observed a single time. The specimen was peripheral blood. The receptors here all came from a man aged 40-49 years with active or convalescent COVID-19. CDR3s include the opening cysteine and the closing phenylalanine or tryptophan. A D gene is named only where the DNA matches it firmly. Rows give clone size only sometimes, using once, few, many, or a class for an expanded clone.

TRBJ2-1 TRBV10-2 - TRBD1 CASSAVTGGEQFF TGCGCCAGCAGTGCCGTTACAGGGGGCGAGCAGTTCTTC
TRBJ2-7 TRBV6-5 - - CASGRFGTYEQYF TGTGCCAGCGGAAGGTTCGGGACCTACGAGCAGTACTTC
TRBJ1-6 TRBV2 - - CASSGGRVAPLHF TGTGCCAGCAGCGGCGGCCGGGTGGCACCCCTCCACTTT
TRBJ2-1 TRBV5-1 once - CASSSPGLYEQFF TGCGCCAGCAGCTCACCAGGACTATATGAGCAGTTCTTC
TRBJ2-1 TRBV14 once TRBD2 CASSPVAGFNYNEQFF TGTGCCAGCAGCCCCGTAGCGGGTTTTAACTACAATGAGCAGTTCTTC
TRBJ1-2 TRBV24-1 - - CATSDETGIPSGYTF TGTGCCACCAGTGATGAAACAGGGATTCCGAGTGGCTACACCTTC
TRBJ2-3 TRBV9 - - CASSVGSGKDTQYF TGTGCCAGCAGCGTAGGTTCAGGGAAAGATACGCAGTATTTT
TRBJ2-2 TRBV10-3 - TRBD1 CAISGTGGLTGELFF TGTGCCATCAGTGGGACAGGGGGTCTCACCGGGGAGCTGTTTTTT
TRBJ2-7 TRBV11-2 - - CASSLGRGGMKYEQYF TGTGCCAGCAGCTTAGGTCGAGGAGGGATGAAGTACGAGCAGTACTTC
TRBJ2-5 TRBV11-2 - TRBD1 CASSSMTGRQETQYF TGTGCCAGCAGCTCAATGACAGGGCGCCAGGAGACCCAGTACTTC
TRBJ1-2 TRBV28 - - CASSLLTGQGYGYTF TGTGCCAGCAGTTTATTAACAGGGCAAGGCTATGGCTACACCTTC
TRBJ1-4 TRBV6-2/TRBV6-3 - - CASSYSPNEKLFF TGTGCCAGCAGTTATAGTCCTAATGAAAAACTGTTTTTT
TRBJ1-2 TRBV6-1 - - CASSERPMAGRYGYTF TGTGCCAGCAGTGAACGCCCCATGGCAGGCAGATATGGCTACACCTTC
TRBJ2-1 TRBV5-1 - TRBD2 CASSFGGTYNEQFF TGCGCCAGCAGCTTCGGGGGGACCTACAATGAGCAGTTCTTC
TRBJ1-5 TRBV30 - - CAWGRQASSNQPQHF TGTGCCTGGGGAAGACAGGCCAGTAGCAATCAGCCCCAGCATTTT
TRBJ1-2 TRBV4-2 - - CASSQDEGANYGYTF TGTGCCAGCAGCCAAGATGAGGGAGCTAACTATGGCTACACCTTC
TRBJ1-1 TRBV11-3 - - CASSFSRDTEAFF TGTGCCAGCAGCTTTTCGAGGGACACTGAAGCTTTCTTT
TRBJ2-7 TRBV30 - - CAWTKAGGPYEQYF TGTGCCTGGACCAAAGCGGGCGGGCCCTACGAGCAGTACTTC
TRBJ1-1 TRBV29-1 - - CSVELAGTNTEAFF TGCAGCGTTGAACTAGCAGGGACAAACACTGAAGCTTTCTTT
TRBJ2-2 TRBV27 - TRBD2 CASRSPSGRVDGELFF TGTGCCAGCAGATCTCCTAGCGGGAGGGTGGACGGGGAGCTGTTTTTT
TRBJ1-6 TRBV6-6 - - CASTSGQGIGNSPLHF TGTGCCAGCACTTCAGGGCAGGGAATAGGGAATTCACCCCTCCACTTT
TRBJ1-3 TRBV19 - - CASSIYGSGNTIYF TGTGCCAGTAGTATATACGGCTCTGGAAACACCATATATTTT
TRBJ2-1 TRBV19 - TRBD2 CASNIMTSANEQFF TGTGCCAGTAACATCATGACTAGCGCGAATGAGCAGTTCTTC
TRBJ1-1 TRBV7-2 - - CASSPTLYNTEAFF TGTGCCAGCAGCCCAACTCTGTATAACACTGAAGCTTTCTTT
TRBJ2-3 TRBV9 - TRBD2 CASSVERGGSTDTQYF TGTGCCAGCAGCGTAGAGCGGGGGGGCAGCACAGATACGCAGTATTTT
TRBJ2-7 TRBV2 - - CASKIQALEQYF TGTGCCAGCAAAATACAGGCACTCGAGCAGTACTTC
TRBJ2-7 TRBV12-3/TRBV12-4 - - CASSLFEEGEQYF TGTGCCAGCAGTTTGTTTGAGGAGGGGGAGCAGTACTTC
TRBJ2-7 TRBV10-3 - - CAISAGQAYEQYF TGTGCCATCAGTGCAGGGCAGGCCTACGAGCAGTACTTC
TRBJ1-6 TRBV25-1 - TRBD1 CASSAWTGGNSPLHF TGTGCCAGCAGTGCCTGGACAGGGGGCAATTCACCCCTCCACTTT
TRBJ2-1 TRBV19 - TRBD2 CASSTTGLAGGRNEQFF TGTGCCAGTAGTACTACCGGACTAGCGGGGGGTAGGAATGAGCAGTTCTTC
TRBJ2-1 TRBV10-3 - TRBD2 CAISDLAGDLYNEQFF TGTGCCATCAGTGATCTAGCGGGGGACCTCTACAATGAGCAGTTCTTC
TRBJ2-2 TRBV2 - TRBD1 CASTGTGGLNTGELFF TGTGCCAGCACAGGGACAGGGGGCCTCAACACCGGGGAGCTGTTTTTT
TRBJ1-1 TRBV11-2 - TRBD1 CASNDRDRGLLAEAFF TGTGCCAGCAACGACCGGGACAGGGGGCTTCTAGCTGAAGCTTTCTTT
TRBJ2-2 TRBV11-3 - - CASSSDFGGELFF TGTGCCAGCAGCTCGGACTTTGGCGGGGAGCTGTTTTTT
TRBJ2-6 TRBV7-3 - TRBD1 CASSSLGQTISPGANVLTF TGTGCCAGCAGCTCCCTGGGACAGACTATTTCGCCCGGGGCCAACGTCCTGACTTTC
TRBJ1-1 TRBV18 - - CASSPSGSTEAFF TGTGCCAGCTCACCTTCGGGGTCAACTGAAGCTTTCTTT
TRBJ2-1 TRBV7-7 - - CASSLGGGGHNEQFF TGTGCCAGCAGCTTAGGTGGGGGGGGCCACAATGAGCAGTTCTTC
TRBJ1-5 TRBV6-5 once - CASGSTGPNQPQHF TGTGCCAGCGGATCAACAGGGCCTAATCAGCCCCAGCATTTT
TRBJ1-1 TRBV11-3 - - CASSLGRENTEAFF TGTGCCAGCAGCTTAGGCAGGGAGAACACTGAAGCTTTCTTT
TRBJ2-7 TRBV4-3 - - CASSAQLVTLSYEQYF TGCGCCAGCAGCGCCCAGCTGGTGACACTCTCCTACGAGCAGTACTTC
TRBJ2-7 TRBV7-2 - - CASSTGLTPLQQYF TGTGCCAGCAGCACCGGACTAACCCCGTTACAGCAGTACTTC
TRBJ1-1 TRBV18 - - CASSPLQMNTEAFF TGTGCCAGCTCACCACTACAGATGAACACTGAAGCTTTCTTT
TRBJ2-2 TRBV18 - - CASSPPNSNTGELFF TGTGCCAGCTCACCACCTAACAGCAACACCGGGGAGCTGTTTTTT
TRBJ2-5 TRBV14 few - CASSRPGGGRETQYF TGTGCCAGCAGCCGCCCGGGGGGCGGACGGGAGACCCAGTACTTC
TRBJ1-2 TRBV12-5 - - CASGFGTGSRGYTF TGTGCTAGTGGTTTTGGAACAGGGAGTCGCGGCTACACCTTC
TRBJ1-1 TRBV6-2/TRBV6-3 - TRBD1 CASSTGTVPVNTEAFF TGTGCCAGCAGTACCGGGACAGTCCCTGTTAACACTGAAGCTTTCTTT
TRBJ1-2 TRBV27 - TRBD1 CASSYAGTGFGYTF TGTGCCAGCAGTTACGCCGGGACAGGGTTTGGCTACACCTTC
TRBJ1-6 TRBV4-1 - - CASSQEGQGQTGPLHF TGCGCCAGCAGCCAAGAGGGTCAGGGTCAGACTGGACCCCTCCACTTT
TRBJ2-7 TRBV6-5 once TRBD1 CASSYRTGGDEQYF TGTGCCAGCAGTTACAGGACAGGGGGCGACGAGCAGTACTTC
TRBJ2-5 TRBV28 few - CASSLPGRDRETQYF TGTGCCAGCAGCCTGCCGGGCAGGGATCGCGAGACCCAGTACTTC
TRBJ1-1 TRBV27 once TRBD1 CASRYRDRELNTEAFF TGTGCCAGCAGGTACCGGGACAGGGAACTGAACACTGAAGCTTTCTTT
TRBJ2-3 TRBV29-1 - TRBD1 CSVFTRQGADTQYF TGCAGCGTCTTCACCCGACAGGGGGCAGATACGCAGTATTTT
TRBJ1-2 TRBV6-2/TRBV6-3 - - CASSYSQGSNGYTF TGTGCCAGCAGTTACTCTCAGGGCTCCAATGGCTACACCTTC